These 29 T cell receptor beta chains came from one sample sequenced in a study of blood T cell repertoires in COVID-19. TCRdb keeps only in-frame clones here, not all; method: immunoSEQ multiplex PCR. The sample has about 250,000 clones, around four fifths seen once; the top ten hold approximately 6%. Material: peripheral blood. The receptors stem from an older man with acute or convalescent COVID-19.

This chain connects TRBV9 to TRBJ2-5, with D tentatively TRBD2 (5 bases). This CDR3 contains 14 residues. CDR1 is SGDLS and CDR2 is YYNGEE in the germline V gene. The germline V and J ends were trimmed by 4 bases and 3 bases, with 13 bases remaining between them. Here the CDR3 reads CASSTWETKETQYF. CDR3 DNA: TGTGCCAGCAGCACCTGGGAGACAAAAGAGACCCAGTACTTC.

J is TRBJ2-3 and V is TRBV7-8; 11 positions agree with TRBD2. V lost 4 bases to trimming and J lost 0 bases; unmatched junction nucleotides: 12. There are 19 residues in the CDR3. Germline CDR1 and CDR2: SGHVS and FQNEAQ. The CDR3 here is CASSSRGLAGGFSTDTQYF. The CDR3 nucleotides are TGTGCCAGCAGCTCCAGGGGTCTAGCGGGGGGATTTAGCACAGATACGCAGTATTTT.

V is TRBV7-2 and J is TRBJ2-7, with D possibly matching TRBD2 (5 bases). This CDR3 region has 14 residues. Trimming left V 5 bases short and J 0 bases short, with 11 bases between. The germline V gene encodes CDR1 SGHTA and CDR2 FQGNSA. The CDR3 DNA reads TGTGCCAGCAGCCGGACTTGGGGCTCCTACGAGCAGTACTTC. It encodes CASSRTWGSYEQYF.

The chain combines TRBV5-4 with TRBJ2-1, with TRBD1 matching 10 bases. Germline lookup yields CDR1 SGHNT and CDR2 YYREEE (reference sequence). V shed 0 bases and J 7 bases; nucleotides not matched to a gene: 7. This CDR3 region has 16 residues. The CDR3 spells CASSLGGDRGWNEQFF. The DNA of the CDR3 is TGTGCCAGCAGCTTGGGCGGGGACAGGGGTTGGAATGAGCAGTTCTTC. Complete variable domain (other parts from reference TRBV5-4 and TRBJ2-1): ETGVTQSPTHLIKTRGQQVTLRCSSQSGHNTVSWYQQALGQGPQFIFQYYREEENGRGNFPPRFSGLQFPNYSSELNVNALELDDSALYLCASSLGGDRGWNEQFFGPGTRLTVL.

The chain couples TRBV28 to TRBJ2-2; no definite D call. The CDR3 spans 13 residues. Trimming pared 5 bases from V and 2 bases from J, leaving 6 bases between. CDR1 and CDR2 (germline): MDHEN, SYDVKM. The chain's CDR3 is CASSVLNTGELFF. DNA of the CDR3: TGTGCCAGCAGTGTACTCAACACCGGGGAGCTGTTTTTT.

The rearrangement joins TRBV29-1 to TRBJ2-2; 8 nucleotides align to TRBD2. Looked up from germline, CDR1 is SQVTM and CDR2 is ANQGSEA. The CDR3 loop spans 14 amino acids. The CDR3 loop reads CRATGGGTTGELFF. The DNA of the CDR3 is TGCCGCGCCACGGGGGGGGGAACGACCGGGGAGCTGTTTTTT.

This chain uses TRBV28 with TRBJ1-1, with TRBD1 identical over 9 bases. Germline-derived CDR1 and CDR2 are MDHEN and SYDVKM. CDR3 size: 16 residues. The V gene end was trimmed by 4 bases and the J gene end by 5 bases; junction bases not matched to a gene: 11. CDR3 residues: CASSSGTGGAWTEAFF. DNA of the CDR3: TGTGCCAGCAGTTCAGGAACAGGGGGCGCATGGACTGAAGCTTTCTTT.

The rearrangement uses TRBV28 and TRBJ2-7, with TRBD1 matching 9 bases. The ends lost 6 bases at V and 2 bases at J; junction bases unmatched: 5. This CDR3 spans 14 amino acids. CDR1 is MDHEN and CDR2 is SYDVKM in the germline V gene. CDR3 nucleotides: TGTGCCAGCAGCGACGGGACAGGGACCTACGAGCAGTACTTC. Its protein is CASSDGTGTYEQYF.

The CDR3 is CASSLQGAIYNEQFF. CDR3 sequence (DNA): TGTGCCAGCAGTTTACAGGGGGCCATTTACAATGAGCAGTTCTTC. The chain joins TRBV28 to TRBJ2-1, with 8 bases matching TRBD1. V gave up 2 bases and J gave up 4 bases; unmatched junction bases: 4. Germline CDR1 reads MDHEN; CDR2 reads SYDVKM. The CDR3 sequence is 15 residues long.

V usage is TRBV3-1 (or the pseudogene TRBV3-2) and J usage is TRBJ2-7, with D possibly TRBD1 on 5 matching bases. Trimming took 1 base from V and 4 from J, leaving 17 bases between them. The V gene's germline CDR1 is LGHDT and CDR2 YNNKEL (reference sequence). This CDR3 comprises 16 residues. The CDR3 DNA follows: TGTGCCAGCAGCCAAGGATGGACACTCAAAGGTTACGAGCAGTACTTC. Amino acids: CASSQGWTLKGYEQYF.

V usage is TRBV28 and J usage is TRBJ2-3; no firm D call. Germline loops: CDR1 MDHEN, CDR2 SYDVKM. The CDR3 extends over 16 amino acids. Trimming removed 3 bases at V and 1 base at J, with 14 bases between. The CDR3 here is CASSFNGLEGTDTQYF. DNA for the CDR3: TGTGCCAGCAGTTTCAACGGCCTTGAGGGCACAGATACGCAGTATTTT. The whole variable domain, filled in from reference TRBV28 and TRBJ2-3, reads DVKVTQSSRYLVKRTGEKVFLECVQDMDHENMFWYRQDPGLGLRLIYFSYDVKMKEKGDIPEGYSVSREKKERFSLILESASTNQTSMYLCASSFNGLEGTDTQYFGPGTRLTVL.

In this sample, this clone turned up a few times. The chain joins TRBV5-6 to TRBJ1-6; D uncertain. V lost 0 bases, J lost 9 bases, and 7 bases lay in between. This CDR3 has 13 residues. Germline CDR1 SGHDT, CDR2 YYEEEE. The CDR3 reads CASSLDAGSPLHF. The DNA of the CDR3 is TGTGCCAGCAGCTTGGACGCGGGTTCACCCCTCCACTTT.

This rearrangement joins TRBV3-1 (or the pseudogene TRBV3-2) to TRBJ2-3; D remains ambiguous. Trimming removed 1 base at V and 1 base at J, with 6 bases between. Per the germline V gene, CDR1 is LGHDT and CDR2 is YNNKEL (reference sequence). The length of the CDR3 is 14 residues. CDR3 protein: CASSQGAGTDTQYF. In DNA form, the CDR3 reads TGTGCCAGCAGCCAAGGGGCTGGCACAGATACGCAGTATTTT.

The V and J genes are TRBV6-5 and TRBJ2-3; D gene uncertain. CDR1 and CDR2 (germline): MNHEY, SVGAGI. Trimming left V 6 bases short and J 1 base short, with 8 bases between. The CDR3 is 13 amino acids. The CDR3 DNA sequence: TGTGCCAGCAGCTCGACTCGCACAGATACGCAGTATTTT. The encoded protein is CASSSTRTDTQYF.

The chain is built from TRBV5-1 and TRBJ2-1; TRBD2 agrees at 11 bases. Germline V CDR1 and CDR2: SGHRS, YFSETQ. The J segment lost 8 bases and the V segment lost 4 bases, leaving 8 bases of the junction unmatched. The CDR3 loop spans 15 amino acids. The CDR3 region is CASSLAGGISDEQFF. CDR3 bases: TGCGCCAGCAGCCTAGCGGGGGGCATAAGTGATGAGCAGTTCTTC.

This chain joins TRBV28 and TRBJ1-5, with a possible D match to TRBD1 (6 bases). The CDR3 extends over 13 amino acids. The germline V gene has CDR1 MDHEN and CDR2 SYDVKM. V shed 6 bases and J shed 4 bases, with 10 bases lying between them. CDR3 DNA sequence: TGTGCCAGCAGACCGGGACAAAATCAGCCCCAGCATTTT. Its protein product is CASRPGQNQPQHF.

V and J are TRBV7-8 and TRBJ2-5, with TRBD2 identical over 9 bases. This CDR3 contains 15 residues. The ends lost 4 bases at V and 7 bases at J; junction bases unmatched: 10. Per germline, CDR1 SGHVS and CDR2 FQNEAQ. CDR3 residues: CASSSEAGGRGTQYF. The DNA for the CDR3 is TGTGCCAGCAGCTCCGAAGCGGGGGGCCGGGGGACCCAGTACTTC. Supplemented by reference TRBV7-8 and TRBJ2-5, the full variable domain reads GAGVSQSPRYKVAKRGQDVALRCDPISGHVSLFWYQQALGQGPEFLTYFQNEAQLDKSGLPSDRFFAERPEGSVSTLKIQRTQQEDSAVYLCASSSEAGGRGTQYFGPGTRLLVL.

The genes are TRBV28 and TRBJ2-1; no clear D. The CDR3 loop spans 15 amino acids. Germline V gene data show CDR1 as MDHEN and CDR2 as SYDVKM. V dropped 5 bases and J dropped 6 bases, with 17 bases sitting between them. In DNA form, the CDR3 reads TGTGCCAGCAGTGGCCCTATCCGCAACAGCAATGAGCAGTTCTTC. Its translation: CASSGPIRNSNEQFF.

This clone was seen many times. The gene calls are TRBV7-9 and TRBJ1-6; tentative D call: TRBD1 (6 bases). CDR3 length: 14 residues. The germline V gene encodes CDR1 SEHNR and CDR2 FQNEAQ (reference sequence). Trimming shortened V by 3 bases and J by 7 bases, and 10 bases separated the two germline ends. The CDR3 protein is CASSFGQTNSPLHF. The DNA for the CDR3 is TGTGCCAGCAGCTTTGGACAGACCAATTCACCCCTCCACTTT.

The chain carries TRBV5-8 and TRBJ1-5; D not resolved. Germline V CDR1 and CDR2: SGHTS, YDEGEE. V was cut by 3 bases and J by 1 base, with 14 bases left in between. The CDR3 contains 16 residues. This CDR3 is CASSWALTKSNQPQHF. DNA for the CDR3: TGTGCCAGCAGCTGGGCCCTGACAAAGAGCAATCAGCCCCAGCATTTT. Combining the CDR3 with reference TRBV5-8 and TRBJ1-5 gives the whole variable domain EAGVTQSPTHLIKTRGQQATLRCSPISGHTSVYWYQQALGLGLQFLLWYDEGEERNRGNFPPRFSGRQFPNYSSELNVNALELEDSALYLCASSWALTKSNQPQHFGDGTRLSIL.

The V and J genes are TRBV27 and TRBJ2-1, with 7 bases matching TRBD2. Germline CDR1 is MNHEY and CDR2 is SMNVEV (reference sequence). Germline trimming cut 5 bases from V and 4 bases from J; bases unmatched to any gene: 8. The length of the CDR3 is 15 residues. CDR3 loop: CASSARLASYNEQFF. CDR3 in DNA: TGTGCCAGCAGTGCGAGACTAGCATCATACAATGAGCAGTTCTTC.

V and J are TRBV2 and TRBJ1-1; a weak D match, TRBD1 (5 bases). CDR1 SNHLY and CDR2 FYNNEI come from the germline V gene. Trimming cost V 5 bases and J 0 bases, with 10 bases left between them. There are 14 residues in the CDR3. CDR3 DNA: TGTGCCAGCAGTCGACAGCTAATGAACACTGAAGCTTTCTTT. Protein product: CASSRQLMNTEAFF.

V usage is TRBV30 and J usage is TRBJ2-5; no clear D. V lost 2 bases, J lost 3 bases, and 10 bases lay in between. Germline V CDR1 and CDR2: GTSNPN, SVGIG (reference sequence). The CDR3 spans 13 residues. CDR3 nucleotides: TGTGCCTGGAGTCCTTTGTCCGAAGAGACCCAGTACTTC. Residues: CAWSPLSEETQYF.

This chain uses TRBV7-9 with TRBJ1-1; D is undetermined. The CDR3 runs to 13 residues. V was cut by 5 bases and J by 10 bases, with 17 bases left in between. Germline V lookup: CDR1 SEHNR, CDR2 FQNEAQ (reference sequence). This CDR3 reads CASSLLRVAGAFF. CDR3 bases: TGTGCCAGCAGCCTCCTGAGGGTGGCGGGAGCTTTCTTT.

This clone was detected only once. The chain has TRBV5-5 and TRBJ1-6; no reliable D call. The germline CDR1 and CDR2 sequences are SGHKS and YYEKEE (reference sequence). The CDR3 covers 14 residues. V was trimmed by 3 bases and J by 7 bases, leaving 11 bases between them. The chain's CDR3 is CASSSERSNSPLHF. Here the CDR3 DNA reads TGTGCCAGCAGCTCGGAGAGGTCAAATTCACCCCTCCACTTT. The full variable domain, completed using reference TRBV5-5 and TRBJ1-6, is DAGVTQSPTHLIKTRGQQVTLRCSPISGHKSVSWYQQVLGQGPQFIFQYYEKEERGRGNFPDRFSARQFPNYSSELNVNALLLGDSALYLCASSSERSNSPLHFGNGTRLTVT.

The V gene is TRBV7-6, the J gene TRBJ2-2, with 10 bases that match TRBD2. The CDR3 covers 17 residues. J gave up 3 bases and V 1 base, and 5 bases lay outside the gene matches. Germline V CDR1 and CDR2: SGHVS, FNYEAQ. The DNA of the CDR3 is TGTGCCAGCAGCTTAGAGGAGCTAGCGGGGGACACCGGGGAGCTGTTTTTT. It translates to CASSLEELAGDTGELFF. Variable domain in full (rest from reference TRBV7-6 and TRBJ2-2): GAGVSQSPRYKVTKRGQDVALRCDPISGHVSLYWYRQALGQGPEFLTYFNYEAQQDKSGLPNDRFSAERPEGSISTLTIQRTEQRDSAMYRCASSLEELAGDTGELFFGEGSRLTVL.

The V and J genes are TRBV7-2 and TRBJ1-3; D remains unclear. The CDR3 extends over 14 amino acids. V lost 5 bases to trimming and J lost 0 bases, with 8 bases between them. Germline assignment: CDR1 SGHTA and CDR2 FQGNSA. The CDR3 bases are TGTGCCAGCAGCCCCCGGAGCTCTGGAAACACCATATATTTT. Protein sequence: CASSPRSSGNTIYF.

This clone appeared a single time. The chain links TRBV6-5 to TRBJ2-3, with TRBD1 matching over 7 bases. V lost 8 bases, J lost 3 bases, and 11 bases stayed unmatched. Per germline, CDR1 MNHEY and CDR2 SVGAGI. The CDR3 covers 15 residues. CDR3 in amino acids: CASGQTGSFTDTQYF. The CDR3 region has the DNA TGTGCCAGCGGACAGACAGGGTCATTTACAGATACGCAGTATTTT.

This rearrangement joins TRBV6-5 to TRBJ2-1, with 7 bases that match TRBD2. V lost 10 bases to trimming and J lost 5 bases; unmatched junction nucleotides: 5. Germline V gene data show CDR1 as MNHEY and CDR2 as SVGAGI. The CDR3 has 12 amino acids. In DNA form, the CDR3 reads TGTGCCACTCTAGCGGAGAACAATGAGCAGTTCTTC. This encodes CATLAENNEQFF.